One and the same sample provided the 7 T cell receptor beta chains below, sequenced in a study of cytomegalovirus exposure and HLA in healthy donors. TCRdb keeps only in-frame clones here, not all; method: immunoSEQ multiplex PCR. The top ten hold less than 7% of the sample, which has 150,000 or so clones, approximately 90% seen once. Sequenced input: PBMCs. Receptors originate from a woman aged 30 to 39 in good health and CMV-seropositive.

The rearrangement links TRBV11-2 to TRBJ1-1; D is possibly TRBD1 (6 bases). Per germline, CDR1 SGHAT and CDR2 FQNNGV. V was trimmed by 0 bases and J by 2 bases, leaving 13 bases between them. CDR3 size: 16 residues. CDR3 residues: CASSLDQETGNTEAFF. In DNA form, the CDR3 reads TGTGCCAGCAGCTTAGACCAGGAGACAGGAAACACTGAAGCTTTCTTT. The variable domain in full, with the rest retrieved from reference TRBV11-2 and TRBJ1-1, is EAGVAQSPRYKIIEKRQSVAFWCNPISGHATLYWYQQILGQGPKLLIQFQNNGVVDDSQLPKDRFSAERLKGVDSTLKIQPAKLEDSAVYLCASSLDQETGNTEAFFGQGTRLTVV.

V and J are TRBV6-1 and TRBJ2-7; TRBD2 matches at 13 bases. Germline V lookup: CDR1 MNHNS, CDR2 SASEGT. This CDR3 spans 15 amino acids. V dropped 8 bases and J dropped 3; count of bases not matched to a gene: 7. The CDR3 spells CASALGTSGIYEQYF. Written as DNA, the CDR3 is TGTGCCAGCGCGCTCGGGACTAGCGGGATCTACGAGCAGTACTTC.

This clone was counted a single time. This chain links TRBV5-1 with TRBJ1-5, with a tentative D call TRBD1 (5 bases). Trimming pared 0 bases from V and 9 bases from J, leaving 10 bases between. Germline V lookup: CDR1 SGHRS, CDR2 YFSETQ. This CDR3 is 13 amino acids long. The CDR3 region is CASSLEGRGPQHF. DNA of the CDR3: TGCGCCAGCAGCTTGGAGGGGCGGGGGCCCCAGCATTTT.

V gene TRBV29-1 combines with J gene TRBJ2-7; 7 bases agree with TRBD2. The CDR3 extends over 12 amino acids. CDR1 and CDR2 (germline): SQVTM, ANQGSEA. V gave up 7 bases and J gave up 0 bases; unmatched junction bases: 3. CDR3 DNA: TGCAGCGCTGGACTAGGCTCCTACGAGCAGTACTTC. Residues: CSAGLGSYEQYF.

The chain combines TRBV29-1 with TRBJ2-1, with 14 bases fitting TRBD2. The junction had 2 bases not matched to a gene; V was cut back by 6 bases and J by 7 bases. Germline values: CDR1 SQVTM, CDR2 ANQGSEA. The CDR3 covers 13 residues. This CDR3 reads CSVTSGGVNEQFF. The CDR3 DNA sequence: TGCAGCGTGACTAGCGGGGGGGTTAATGAGCAGTTCTTC.

The CDR3 is CASTSLAGVRNEQFF. In nucleotides, the CDR3 is TGTGCCAGCACGTCGCTAGCGGGAGTGCGGAATGAGCAGTTCTTC. The rearrangement uses TRBV28 and TRBJ2-1; 10 nucleotides agree with TRBD2. The CDR3 loop spans 15 amino acids. The germline V gene has CDR1 MDHEN and CDR2 SYDVKM. V shed 7 bases, J shed 7 bases, and the junction held 10 bases outside the gene matches.

This chain connects TRBV6-1 to TRBJ1-5, with 7 bases fitting TRBD1. Germline CDR1 reads MNHNS; CDR2 reads SASEGT. Losses at the gene ends were 4 bases for V and 6 bases for J; bases not matched to a gene: 6. This CDR3 is built from 14 residues. The chain's CDR3 is CASSAQTGPQPQHF. As DNA, the CDR3 is TGTGCCAGCAGTGCCCAGACAGGGCCTCAGCCCCAGCATTTT.